The 30 T cell receptor beta chains below were found in one sample sequenced in a study of cytomegalovirus exposure and HLA in healthy donors. TCRdb keeps only in-frame clones here, not all; method: immunoSEQ multiplex PCR. Among roughly 150,000 clones, 84% were seen once, and the ten largest hold around 9.6%. Sequenced sample: PBMCs. Receptor source: a man in his thirties or forties in good health and CMV-seropositive.

The V and J genes are TRBV5-4 and TRBJ1-2, with D possibly matching TRBD1 (6 bases). The CDR3 runs to 15 residues. V lost 0 bases and J 5 bases, leaving 14 bases between the germline ends. CDR1 SGHNT and CDR2 YYREEE come from the germline V gene (reference sequence). This CDR3 reads CASSLVGGRGYGYTF. DNA of the CDR3: TGTGCCAGCAGCTTGGTGGGGGGGCGAGGGTATGGCTACACCTTC.

The chain is built from TRBV6-5 and TRBJ1-2, with 7 bases fitting TRBD1. J was trimmed by 4 bases and V by 7 bases; bases with no gene match: 6. CDR3 length: 13 amino acids. CDR1 MNHEY and CDR2 SVGAGI come from the germline V gene. The CDR3 reads CASTSGQLYGYTF. DNA of the CDR3: TGTGCCAGCACCTCGGGACAGCTCTATGGCTACACCTTC.

The chain is built from TRBV29-1 and TRBJ2-1; possible D gene TRBD2, 6 bases. Germline V lookup: CDR1 SQVTM, CDR2 ANQGSEA. Trimming stripped 7 bases from V and 4 bases from J, with 8 bases between. The CDR3 loop spans 11 amino acids. CDR3 loop: CSAGVYNEQFF. The CDR3 coding sequence is TGCAGCGCGGGGGTGTACAATGAGCAGTTCTTC.

The chain combines TRBV28 with TRBJ1-5; 7 bases map to TRBD1. This CDR3 has 14 residues. V lost 7 bases to trimming and J lost 3 bases; unmatched junction nucleotides: 6. Germline values: CDR1 MDHEN, CDR2 SYDVKM. For the CDR3, the DNA is TGTGCCAGCACCCAGGGGGGCACCAATCAGCCCCAGCATTTT. Residues: CASTQGGTNQPQHF.

As regards this clone: This CDR3 is also generated by other DNA sequences in the sample. V gene TRBV7-8 combines with J gene TRBJ2-2; D is possibly TRBD2 (6 bases). Germline V gene lookup returns CDR1 SGHVS and CDR2 FQNEAQ. The V end was cut by 5 bases, the J end by 0 bases, with 13 bases between. This CDR3 is built from 16 residues. The CDR3 DNA follows: TGTGCCAGCAGCCCAATGGGGGGTACGAACACCGGGGAGCTGTTTTTT. As protein: CASSPMGGTNTGELFF.

The genes are TRBV15 and TRBJ2-2; TRBD1 matches at 7 bases. Losses at the gene ends were 6 bases for V and 6 bases for J; bases not matched to a gene: 10. Germline V gene lookup returns CDR1 LNHNV and CDR2 YYDKDF (reference sequence). This CDR3 has 15 amino acids. The CDR3 DNA follows: TGTGCCACCAGTCCCGGGACAGAGGAGGCCGGGGAGCTGTTTTTT. Protein: CATSPGTEEAGELFF.

The chain is built from TRBV7-3 and TRBJ2-3; D gene ambiguous. Trimming took 5 bases from V and 0 from J, leaving 9 bases between them. Germline CDR1 reads SGHTA; CDR2 reads FQGTGA. This CDR3 contains 14 residues. CDR3 in DNA: TGTGCCAGCAGCCCCGATCGGAGCACAGATACGCAGTATTTT. It codes for CASSPDRSTDTQYF.

This chain joins TRBV5-4 and TRBJ2-7; 10 bases are a match to TRBD1. Germline CDR1 reads SGHNT; CDR2 reads YYREEE (reference sequence). V trimming: 3 bases; J trimming: 0 bases; junction bases outside the gene matches: 9. CDR3 length equals 17 residues. In DNA, the CDR3 is TGTGCCAGCAGCTCTCGACAGGGGGCCCTCTCCTCCTACGAGCAGTACTTC. This gives the protein CASSSRQGALSSYEQYF.

This clone occurred many times. The CDR3 nucleotides are TGTGCCAGTAGTATACGGGCCCGACAGTACTCTAGCAATCAGCCCCAGCATTTT. It translates to CASSIRARQYSSNQPQHF. This chain connects TRBV19 to TRBJ1-5, with D tentatively TRBD1 (5 bases). The CDR3 contains 18 residues. Trimming shortened V by 2 bases and J by 0 bases, and 17 bases separated the two germline ends. Germline V lookup: CDR1 LNHDA, CDR2 SQIVND (reference sequence). Looking up the rest from reference TRBV19 and TRBJ1-5 gives the full variable domain: DGGITQSPKYLFRKEGQNVTLSCEQNLNHDAMYWYRQDPGQGLRLIYYSQIVNDFQKGDIAEGYSVSREKKESFPLTVTSAQKNPTAFYLCASSIRARQYSSNQPQHFGDGTRLSIL.

This clone has only a few counts. CDR3 protein: CASGTSGGQADTQYF. CDR3 sequence (DNA): TGTGCCAGCGGGACTAGCGGGGGCCAAGCAGATACGCAGTATTTT. The V and J genes are TRBV19 and TRBJ2-3, with 14 bases matching TRBD2. Germline CDR1 and CDR2: LNHDA and SQIVND (reference sequence). This CDR3 region has 15 residues. The trim removed 9 bases at V and 4 bases at J, leaving 6 bases unmatched. The full variable domain, completed using reference TRBV19 and TRBJ2-3, is DGGITQSPKYLFRKEGQNVTLSCEQNLNHDAMYWYRQDPGQGLRLIYYSQIVNDFQKGDIAEGYSVSREKKESFPLTVTSAQKNPTAFYLCASGTSGGQADTQYFGPGTRLTVL.

This clone was observed once. This chain uses TRBV2 with TRBJ2-3, with D possibly being TRBD2 (5 bases). Germline loops: CDR1 SNHLY, CDR2 FYNNEI. The CDR3 runs 15 residues. Trimming removed 3 bases from V and 4 bases from J, with 14 bases in between. CDR3 DNA sequence: TGTGCCAGCAGTGAGAACGCGGGTCAGGCAGATACGCAGTATTTT. Protein: CASSENAGQADTQYF. Full variable domain (missing parts from reference TRBV2 and TRBJ2-3): EPEVTQTPSHQVTQMGQEVILRCVPISNHLYFYWYRQILGQKVEFLVSFYNNEISEKSEIFDDQFSVERPDGSNFTLKIRSTKLEDSAMYFCASSENAGQADTQYFGPGTRLTVL.

This clone was detected only once. The V call is TRBV6-6, the J call TRBJ1-4; possibly TRBD1 for D (5 bases). CDR3 length: 16 residues. Trimming took 5 bases from V and 7 from J, leaving 20 bases between them. Germline CDR1 MNHNY, CDR2 SVGAGI (reference sequence). DNA for the CDR3: TGTGCCAGCAGTAAACCGTCGGGGGGGATCAGTGAAAAACTGTTTTTT. Its protein product is CASSKPSGGISEKLFF.

The chain combines TRBV4-1 with TRBJ2-7; 14 nucleotides align to TRBD2. Germline V CDR1 and CDR2: MGHRA, YSYEKL. The ends lost 3 bases at V and 7 bases at J; junction bases unmatched: 5. There are 15 residues in the CDR3. The CDR3 region is CASSHQGLAGVEQYF. In DNA, the CDR3 is TGCGCCAGCAGCCATCAGGGACTAGCGGGAGTAGAGCAGTACTTC.

The rearrangement links TRBV29-1 to TRBJ1-1; 7 bases are shared with TRBD1. The CDR3 has 11 residues. Germline CDR1 and CDR2: SQVTM and ANQGSEA. Unmatched junction bases numbered 3, after V lost 7 bases and J lost 4 bases. This CDR3 is CSADRATEAFF. In nucleotides, the CDR3 is TGCAGCGCAGACAGGGCCACTGAAGCTTTCTTT.

The CDR3 reads CASSVGTGLNTGELFF. The CDR3, as DNA: TGTGCCAGCAGCGTAGGGACAGGCTTGAACACCGGGGAGCTGTTTTTT. The V call is TRBV9, the J call TRBJ2-2, with TRBD1 identical over 7 bases. Germline-derived CDR1 and CDR2 are SGDLS and YYNGEE. V shed 0 bases and J 1 base; nucleotides not matched to a gene: 3. This CDR3 has 16 amino acids.

The J gene is TRBJ1-2, the V gene TRBV5-1; 8 nucleotides line up with TRBD1. Germline CDR1 reads SGHRS; CDR2 reads YFSETQ. With V trimmed by 2 bases and J by 6 bases, 12 bases remained unmatched. The CDR3 sequence is 16 residues long. This CDR3 is CASSLGDRKGDDGYTF. The CDR3, as DNA: TGCGCCAGCAGCTTAGGGGACAGGAAGGGTGATGATGGCTACACCTTC.

J is TRBJ1-2 and V is TRBV6-1; 10 nucleotides agree with TRBD1. The CDR3 extends over 14 amino acids. In germline, CDR1 is MNHNS, CDR2 SASEGT. The V and J ends lost 7 bases and 7 bases, in that order; junction bases with no gene match: 9. The CDR3: CASNNRDRGFGYTF. As DNA, the CDR3 is TGTGCCAGCAACAATCGGGACAGGGGTTTTGGCTACACCTTC.

J is TRBJ1-5 and V is TRBV6-1, with no clear D. Germline V gene data show CDR1 as MNHNS and CDR2 as SASEGT. Trimming shortened V by 1 base and J by 1 base, and 8 bases separated the two germline ends. The CDR3 is 15 residues long. The CDR3 DNA follows: TGTGCCAGCAGTGAAGACACTAAGAGCAATCAGCCCCAGCATTTT. Translating it yields CASSEDTKSNQPQHF.

The chain has TRBV7-2 and TRBJ2-6; D gene uncertain. V lost 3 bases and J lost 0, with 9 bases in between. Germline CDR1 SGHTA, CDR2 FQGNSA. The CDR3 is 16 residues long. CDR3 amino acids: CASSFGWSSGANVLTF. The CDR3, as DNA: TGTGCCAGCAGCTTTGGATGGAGCTCTGGGGCCAACGTCCTGACTTTC.

V gene TRBV13 combines with J gene TRBJ2-2; TRBD2 agrees at 9 bases. V lost 2 bases and J lost 4; bases outside the gene matches: 5. Germline V CDR1 and CDR2: PRHDT, FYEKMQ (reference sequence). This CDR3 region has 16 residues. The CDR3 is CASSLNSGGGTGELFF. The DNA of the CDR3 is TGTGCCAGCAGCTTAAATAGCGGGGGAGGCACCGGGGAGCTGTTTTTT.

The rearrangement links TRBV11-2 to TRBJ2-7; 8 positions match TRBD1. V gave up 5 bases and J gave up 5 bases; unmatched junction bases: 11. Germline V gives CDR1 SGHAT, CDR2 FQNNGV. The CDR3 loop spans 15 amino acids. CDR3 region: CASSPSGDRIDEQYF. Here the CDR3 DNA reads TGTGCCAGCAGCCCCTCGGGGGACAGGATTGACGAGCAGTACTTC.

V and J are TRBV10-3 and TRBJ2-7, with 9 bases matching TRBD2. Germline V gene lookup returns CDR1 ENHRY and CDR2 SYGVKD. This CDR3 region has 17 residues. Trimming cost V 0 bases and J 5 bases; bases outside gene matches: 11. In nucleotides, the CDR3 is TGTGCCATCAGTGAGTCATGGAGTAGCGGGAGTCACGACGAGCAGTACTTC. Amino acids: CAISESWSSGSHDEQYF.

This chain joins TRBV5-1 and TRBJ2-7; 11 positions match TRBD2. Looked up from germline, CDR1 is SGHRS and CDR2 is YFSETQ. V gave up 2 bases and J gave up 0 bases; unmatched junction bases: 7. The CDR3 totals 17 residues. The CDR3 region has the DNA TGCGCCAGCAGCTTCCTCGGGACTAGCGGACGCTCCTACGAGCAGTACTTC. Protein product: CASSFLGTSGRSYEQYF. Variable domain in full (rest from reference TRBV5-1 and TRBJ2-7): KAGVTQTPRYLIKTRGQQVTLSCSPISGHRSVSWYQQTPGQGLQFLFEYFSETQRNKGNFPGRFSGRQFSNSRSEMNVSTLELGDSALYLCASSFLGTSGRSYEQYFGPGTRLTVT.

The CDR3: CASRRRQGISGNTIYF. DNA for the CDR3: TGTGCCAGTAGGCGTCGACAGGGAATCTCTGGAAACACCATATATTTT. This rearrangement joins TRBV19 to TRBJ1-3; TRBD1 matches at 7 bases. The CDR3 runs 16 residues. CDR1 is LNHDA, CDR2 SQIVND, per germline (reference sequence). V shed 6 bases and J 0 bases; nucleotides not matched to a gene: 8.

The V call is TRBV5-6, the J call TRBJ1-5; D is uncertain. The CDR3 runs 13 residues. Germline V gives CDR1 SGHDT, CDR2 YYEEEE. With 2 bases removed from V and 2 bases from J, the gap between germline ends came to 5 bases. The CDR3 nucleotides are TGTGCCAGCAGCTTCCAGGGCAATCAGCCCCAGCATTTT. It specifies CASSFQGNQPQHF. The variable domain in full, completed from reference TRBV5-6 and TRBJ1-5, reads DAGVTQSPTHLIKTRGQQVTLRCSPKSGHDTVSWYQQALGQGPQFIFQYYEEEERQRGNFPDRFSGHQFPNYSSELNVNALLLGDSALYLCASSFQGNQPQHFGDGTRLSIL.

The rearrangement links TRBV30 to TRBJ1-4, with TRBD1 matching over 8 bases. The CDR3 extends over 18 amino acids. The germline V gene has CDR1 GTSNPN and CDR2 SVGIG (reference sequence). V lost 0 bases, J lost 1 base, and 10 bases stayed unmatched. The CDR3 DNA follows: TGTGCCTGGAGTGTAACCGGCAGGGGGCGCGGAACTAATGAAAAACTGTTTTTT. Residues: CAWSVTGRGRGTNEKLFF.

The chain carries TRBV9 and TRBJ2-3, with 8 positions matching TRBD1. CDR1 is SGDLS and CDR2 is YYNGEE in the germline V gene. The CDR3 is 15 amino acids. V lost 2 bases, J lost 2 bases, and 4 bases stayed unmatched. The CDR3 sequence: CASSVRQGSTDTQYF. The DNA of the CDR3 is TGTGCCAGCAGCGTTCGACAGGGGTCCACAGATACGCAGTATTTT. The full variable domain, rest sourced from reference TRBV9 and TRBJ2-3, is DSGVTQTPKHLITATGQRVTLRCSPRSGDLSVYWYQQSLDQGLQFLIQYYNGEERAKGNILERFSAQQFPDLHSELNLSSLELGDSALYFCASSVRQGSTDTQYFGPGTRLTVL.

The V gene is TRBV18, the J gene TRBJ1-2, with D uncertain. Germline V gives CDR1 KGHSH, CDR2 LQKENI. The CDR3 has 13 residues. V dropped 2 bases and J dropped 5 bases, with 9 bases sitting between them. CDR3 DNA sequence: TGTGCCAGCTCACCAGGGCTCGAGTATGGCTACACCTTC. This sequence encodes CASSPGLEYGYTF.

J is TRBJ2-7 and V is TRBV7-9, with unresolved D. This CDR3 is built from 12 residues. V lost 3 bases, J lost 1 base, and 4 bases lay in between. Per the germline V gene, CDR1 is SEHNR and CDR2 is FQNEAQ (reference sequence). CDR3 sequence reads: CASSFISYEQYF. The CDR3 bases are TGTGCCAGCAGCTTTATTTCCTACGAGCAGTACTTC.

This clone appeared once. The V and J genes are TRBV28 and TRBJ2-1, with D maybe TRBD1 (5 bases). The CDR3 is 13 residues long. Per the germline V gene, CDR1 is MDHEN and CDR2 is SYDVKM. V lost 1 base to trimming and J lost 8 bases, with 9 bases between them. This chain's CDR3 is CASSLYPGYEQFF. CDR3 DNA: TGTGCCAGCAGTTTATACCCAGGGTATGAGCAGTTCTTC.